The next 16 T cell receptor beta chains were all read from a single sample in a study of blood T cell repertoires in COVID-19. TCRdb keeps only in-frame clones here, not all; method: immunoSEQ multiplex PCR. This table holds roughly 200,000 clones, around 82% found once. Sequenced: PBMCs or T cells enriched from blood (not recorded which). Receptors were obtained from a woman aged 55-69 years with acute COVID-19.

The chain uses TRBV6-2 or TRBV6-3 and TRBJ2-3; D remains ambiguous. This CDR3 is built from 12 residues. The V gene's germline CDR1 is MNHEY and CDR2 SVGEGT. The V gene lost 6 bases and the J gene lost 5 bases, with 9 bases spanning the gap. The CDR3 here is CASSLDQDTQYF. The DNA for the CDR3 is TGTGCCAGCAGCTTAGATCAAGATACGCAGTATTTT.

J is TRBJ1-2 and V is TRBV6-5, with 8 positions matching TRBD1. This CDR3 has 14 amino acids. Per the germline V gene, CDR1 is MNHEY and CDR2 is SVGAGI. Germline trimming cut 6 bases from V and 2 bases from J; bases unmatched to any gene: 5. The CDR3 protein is CASSRTGFNYGYTF. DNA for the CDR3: TGTGCCAGCAGCCGGACAGGGTTCAACTATGGCTACACCTTC.

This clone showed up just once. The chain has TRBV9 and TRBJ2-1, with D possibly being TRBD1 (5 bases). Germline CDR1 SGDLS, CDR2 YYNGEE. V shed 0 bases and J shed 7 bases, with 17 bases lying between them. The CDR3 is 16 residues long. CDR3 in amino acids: CASSVVKGQGWNEQFF. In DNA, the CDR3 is TGTGCCAGCAGCGTAGTTAAAGGGCAGGGCTGGAATGAGCAGTTCTTC.

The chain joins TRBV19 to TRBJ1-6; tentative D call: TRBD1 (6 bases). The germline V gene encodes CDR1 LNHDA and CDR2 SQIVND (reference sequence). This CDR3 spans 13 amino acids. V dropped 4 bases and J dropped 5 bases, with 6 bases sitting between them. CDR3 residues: CASSTGDNSPLHF. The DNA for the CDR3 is TGTGCCAGTAGTACAGGGGATAATTCACCCCTCCACTTT.

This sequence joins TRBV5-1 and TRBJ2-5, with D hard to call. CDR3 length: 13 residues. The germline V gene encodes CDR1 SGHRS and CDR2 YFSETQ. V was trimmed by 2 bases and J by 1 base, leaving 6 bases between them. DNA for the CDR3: TGCGCCAGCAGCTTAAGCCTCCAAGAGACCCAGTACTTC. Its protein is CASSLSLQETQYF.

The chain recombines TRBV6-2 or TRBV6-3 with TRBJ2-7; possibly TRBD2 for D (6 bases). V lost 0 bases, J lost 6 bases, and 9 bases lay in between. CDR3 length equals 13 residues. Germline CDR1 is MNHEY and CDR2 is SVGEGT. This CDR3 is CASSYSRRGEQYV. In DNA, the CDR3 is TGTGCCAGCAGTTACTCGAGGCGGGGCGAGCAGTACGTC.

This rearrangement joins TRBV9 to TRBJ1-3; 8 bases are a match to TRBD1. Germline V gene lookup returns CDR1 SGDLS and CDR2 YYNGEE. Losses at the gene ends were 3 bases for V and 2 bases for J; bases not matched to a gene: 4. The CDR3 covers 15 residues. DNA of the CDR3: TGTGCCAGCAGCGGTACAGGGGGAGCTGGAAACACCATATATTTT. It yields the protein CASSGTGGAGNTIYF.

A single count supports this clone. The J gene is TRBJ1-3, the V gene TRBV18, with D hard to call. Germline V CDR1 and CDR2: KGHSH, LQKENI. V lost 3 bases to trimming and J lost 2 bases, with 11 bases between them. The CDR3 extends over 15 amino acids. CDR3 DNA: TGTGCCAGCTCACCGAGTAGTGGAGCTGGAAACACCATATATTTT. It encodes CASSPSSGAGNTIYF.

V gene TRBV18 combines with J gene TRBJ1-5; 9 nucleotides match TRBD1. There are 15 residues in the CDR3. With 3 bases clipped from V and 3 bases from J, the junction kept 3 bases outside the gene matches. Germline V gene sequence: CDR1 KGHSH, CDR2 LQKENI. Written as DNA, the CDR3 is TGTGCCAGCTCACCGGGACAGGGATACAATCAGCCCCAGCATTTT. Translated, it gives CASSPGQGYNQPQHF. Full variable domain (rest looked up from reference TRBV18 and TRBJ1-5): NAGVMQNPRHLVRRRGQEARLRCSPMKGHSHVYWYRQLPEEGLKFMVYLQKENIIDESGMPKERFSAEFPKEGPSILRIQQVVRGDSAAYFCASSPGQGYNQPQHFGDGTRLSIL.

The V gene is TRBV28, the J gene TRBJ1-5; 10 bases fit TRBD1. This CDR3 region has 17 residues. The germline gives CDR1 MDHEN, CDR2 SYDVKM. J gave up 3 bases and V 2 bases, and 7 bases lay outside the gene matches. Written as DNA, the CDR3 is TGTGCCAGCAGTTTAATGGGGACAGGGGTCTCCAATCAGCCCCAGCATTTT. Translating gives CASSLMGTGVSNQPQHF.

This CDR3 reads CASSTLEAGRVRTIYF. The CDR3 DNA is TGTGCCAGCAGCACGTTGGAGGCAGGGAGGGTACGCACCATATATTTT. The rearrangement uses TRBV5-4 and TRBJ1-3; D might be TRBD1 (5 bases). Germline V gives CDR1 SGHNT, CDR2 YYREEE (reference sequence). The CDR3 totals 16 residues. V was pared by 4 bases and J by 9 bases, with 23 bases between.

The CDR3 nucleotides are TGTGCCACCAGTGACTTACAGGGCAAGCCCCAGCATTTT. Translated, it gives CATSDLQGKPQHF. This chain links TRBV24-1 with TRBJ1-5; perhaps TRBD1 as D (6 bases). The V end was cut by 4 bases, the J end by 8 bases, with 11 bases between. Per germline, CDR1 KGHDR and CDR2 SFDVKD. CDR3 size: 13 residues.

Here the CDR3 reads CASSHTLPSGINSYEQYF. The CDR3 DNA follows: TGTGCCAGCAGCCATACCCTCCCTAGCGGGATCAACTCCTACGAGCAGTACTTC. V is TRBV3-1 (or the pseudogene TRBV3-2) and J is TRBJ2-7; 9 nucleotides agree with TRBD2. The V gene's germline CDR1 is LGHDT and CDR2 YNNKEL (reference sequence). Losses at the gene ends were 3 bases for V and 0 bases for J; bases not matched to a gene: 12. There are 18 residues in the CDR3.

The CDR3, as DNA: TGTGCCTCAAGGGTCGGCGGGAAGTATGAAGCTTTCTTT. It yields the protein CASRVGGKYEAFF. The rearrangement uses TRBV19 and TRBJ1-1, with unresolved D. Trimming removed 11 bases at V and 7 bases at J, with 20 bases between. Germline assignment: CDR1 LNHDA and CDR2 SQIVND (reference sequence). The CDR3 loop spans 13 amino acids.

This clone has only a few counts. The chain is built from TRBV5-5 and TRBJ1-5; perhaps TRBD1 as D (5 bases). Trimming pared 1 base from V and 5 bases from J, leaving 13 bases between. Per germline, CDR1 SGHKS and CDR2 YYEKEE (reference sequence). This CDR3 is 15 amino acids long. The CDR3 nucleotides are TGTGCCAGCAGCTTGACGGGGGATGAGTATCAGCCCCAGCATTTT. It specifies CASSLTGDEYQPQHF.

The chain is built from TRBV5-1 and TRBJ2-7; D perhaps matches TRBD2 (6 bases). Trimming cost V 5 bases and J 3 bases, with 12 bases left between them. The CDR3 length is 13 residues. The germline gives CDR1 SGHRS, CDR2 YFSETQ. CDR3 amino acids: CASRGTGVYEQYF. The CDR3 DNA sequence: TGCGCCAGCAGAGGGACTGGGGTCTACGAGCAGTACTTC. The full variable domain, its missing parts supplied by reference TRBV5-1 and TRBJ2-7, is KAGVTQTPRYLIKTRGQQVTLSCSPISGHRSVSWYQQTPGQGLQFLFEYFSETQRNKGNFPGRFSGRQFSNSRSEMNVSTLELGDSALYLCASRGTGVYEQYFGPGTRLTVT.